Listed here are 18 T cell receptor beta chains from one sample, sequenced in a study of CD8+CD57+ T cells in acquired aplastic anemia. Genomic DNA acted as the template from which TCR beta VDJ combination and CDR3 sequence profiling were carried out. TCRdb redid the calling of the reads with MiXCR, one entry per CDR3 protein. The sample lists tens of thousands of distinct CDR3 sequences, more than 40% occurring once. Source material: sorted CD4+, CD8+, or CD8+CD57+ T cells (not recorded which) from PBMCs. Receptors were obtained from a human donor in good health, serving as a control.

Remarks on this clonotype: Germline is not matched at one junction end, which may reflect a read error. The DNA of the CDR3 is TGTGATCCCTACGAGCAGTACTTC. Translating it yields CDPYEQYF. The gene calls are TRBV5-1 and TRBJ2-7, with no clear D. Germline CDR1 and CDR2: SGHRS and YFSETQ. This CDR3 spans 8 amino acids.

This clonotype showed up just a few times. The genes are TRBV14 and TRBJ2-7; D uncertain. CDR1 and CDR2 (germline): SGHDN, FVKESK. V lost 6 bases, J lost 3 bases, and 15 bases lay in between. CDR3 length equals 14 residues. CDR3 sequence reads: CASSSWDNSYEQYF. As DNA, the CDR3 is TGTGCCAGCAGTTCCTGGGATAACAGCTACGAGCAGTACTTC.

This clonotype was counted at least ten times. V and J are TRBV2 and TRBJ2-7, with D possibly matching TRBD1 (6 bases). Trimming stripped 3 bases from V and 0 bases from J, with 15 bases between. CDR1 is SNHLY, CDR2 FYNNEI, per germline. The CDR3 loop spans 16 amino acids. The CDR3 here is CASSEVGGGASYEQYF. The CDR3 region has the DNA TGTGCCAGCAGTGAGGTTGGGGGCGGCGCCTCCTACGAGCAGTACTTC.

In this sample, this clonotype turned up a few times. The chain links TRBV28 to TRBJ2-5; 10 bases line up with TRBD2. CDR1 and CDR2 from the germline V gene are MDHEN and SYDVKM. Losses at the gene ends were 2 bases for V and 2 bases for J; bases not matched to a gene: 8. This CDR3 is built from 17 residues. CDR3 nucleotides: TGTGCCAGCAGTTTAACTAGCGGGGAGGCGGGGCAAGAGACCCAGTACTTC. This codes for CASSLTSGEAGQETQYF.

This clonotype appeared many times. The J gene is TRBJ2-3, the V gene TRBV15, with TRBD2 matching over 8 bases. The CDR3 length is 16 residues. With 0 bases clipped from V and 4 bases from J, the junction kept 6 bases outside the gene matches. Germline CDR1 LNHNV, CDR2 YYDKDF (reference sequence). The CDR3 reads CATSRDRTGGPDTQYF. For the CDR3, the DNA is TGTGCCACCAGCAGAGATCGAACGGGAGGGCCAGATACGCAGTATTTT. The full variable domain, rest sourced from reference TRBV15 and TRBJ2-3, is DAMVIQNPRYQVTQFGKPVTLSCSQTLNHNVMYWYQQKSSQAPKLLFHYYDKDFNNEADTPDNFQSRRPNTSFCFLDIRSPGLGDTAMYLCATSRDRTGGPDTQYFGPGTRLTVL.

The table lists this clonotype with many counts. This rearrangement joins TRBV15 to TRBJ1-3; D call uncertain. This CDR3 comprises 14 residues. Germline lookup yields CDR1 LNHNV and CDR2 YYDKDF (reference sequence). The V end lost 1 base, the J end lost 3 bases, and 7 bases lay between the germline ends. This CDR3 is CATSRAGFGNTIYF. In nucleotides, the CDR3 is TGTGCCACCAGCAGAGCCGGCTTTGGAAACACCATATATTTT.

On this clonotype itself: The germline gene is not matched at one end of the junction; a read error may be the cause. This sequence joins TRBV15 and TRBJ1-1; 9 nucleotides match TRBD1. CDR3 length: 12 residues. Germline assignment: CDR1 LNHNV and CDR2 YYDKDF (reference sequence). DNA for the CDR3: TGTGCCACCAGCATAGGGGGACAGGGCTCACTCTTT. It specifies CATSIGGQGSLF. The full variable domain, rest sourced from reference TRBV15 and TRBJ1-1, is DAMVIQNPRYQVTQFGKPVTLSCSQTLNHNVMYWYQQKSSQAPKLLFHYYDKDFNNEADTPDNFQSRRPNTSFCFLDIRSPGLGDTAMYLCATSIGGQGSLFGQGTRLTVV.

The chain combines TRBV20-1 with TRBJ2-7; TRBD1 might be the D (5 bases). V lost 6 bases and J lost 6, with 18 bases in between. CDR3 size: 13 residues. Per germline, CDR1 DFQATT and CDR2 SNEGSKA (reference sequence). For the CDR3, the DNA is TGCAGTGCCAGCCTCGACAGATCGGGCGAGCAGTACTTC. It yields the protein CSASLDRSGEQYF.

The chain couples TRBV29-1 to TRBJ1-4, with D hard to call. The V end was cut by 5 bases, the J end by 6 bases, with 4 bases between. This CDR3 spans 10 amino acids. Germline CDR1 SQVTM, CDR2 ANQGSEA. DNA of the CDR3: TGCAGCGTTTATGATGAAAAACTGTTTTTT. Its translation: CSVYDEKLFF. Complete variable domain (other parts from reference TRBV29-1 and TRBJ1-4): SAVISQKPSRDICQRGTSLTIQCQVDSQVTMMFWYRQQPGQSLTLIATANQGSEATYESGFVIDKFPISRPNLTFSTLTVSNMSPEDSSIYLCSVYDEKLFFGSGTQLSVL.

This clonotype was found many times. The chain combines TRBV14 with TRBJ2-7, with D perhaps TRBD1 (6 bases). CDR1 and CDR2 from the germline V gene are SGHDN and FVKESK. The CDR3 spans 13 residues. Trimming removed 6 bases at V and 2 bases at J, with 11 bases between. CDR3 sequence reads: CASRQDSAYEQYF. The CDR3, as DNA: TGTGCCAGCAGACAGGACAGCGCCTACGAGCAGTACTTC. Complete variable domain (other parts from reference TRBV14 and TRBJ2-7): EAGVTQFPSHSVIEKGQTVTLRCDPISGHDNLYWYRRVMGKEIKFLLHFVKESKQDESGMPNNRFLAERTGGTYSTLKVQPAELEDSGVYFCASRQDSAYEQYFGPGTRLTVT.

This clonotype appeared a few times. The CDR3 nucleotides are TGTGCCAGCAGCGGCGCCGACAGCAAGAACACTGAAGCTTTCTTT. Amino acid sequence: CASSGADSKNTEAFF. The chain combines TRBV5-8 with TRBJ1-1; weak D call: TRBD1 (5 bases). The ends were cut back, 4 bases at V and 1 base at J, with 14 bases in the middle. Germline V CDR1 and CDR2: SGHTS, YDEGEE. The CDR3 length is 15 residues.

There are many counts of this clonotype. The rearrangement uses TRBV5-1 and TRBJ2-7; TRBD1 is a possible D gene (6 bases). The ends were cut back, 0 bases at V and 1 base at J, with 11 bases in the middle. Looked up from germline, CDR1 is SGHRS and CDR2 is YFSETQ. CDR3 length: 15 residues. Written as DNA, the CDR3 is TGCGCCAGCAGCTTGGCCTACGGGACATCCTACGAGCAGTACTTC. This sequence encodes CASSLAYGTSYEQYF.

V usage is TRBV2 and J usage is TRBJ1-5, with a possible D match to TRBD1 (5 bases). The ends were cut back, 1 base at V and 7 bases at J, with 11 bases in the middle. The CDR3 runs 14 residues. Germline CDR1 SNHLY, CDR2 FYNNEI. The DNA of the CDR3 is TGTGCCAGCAGTGAAGTGTTTGGGACGCAGCCCCAGCATTTT. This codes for CASSEVFGTQPQHF.

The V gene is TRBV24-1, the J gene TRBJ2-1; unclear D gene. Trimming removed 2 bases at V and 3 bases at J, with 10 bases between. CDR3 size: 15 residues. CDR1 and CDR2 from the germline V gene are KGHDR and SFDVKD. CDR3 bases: TGTGCCACCAGTGATTCTCCGGGTGACTACAATGAGCAGTTCTTC. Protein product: CATSDSPGDYNEQFF.

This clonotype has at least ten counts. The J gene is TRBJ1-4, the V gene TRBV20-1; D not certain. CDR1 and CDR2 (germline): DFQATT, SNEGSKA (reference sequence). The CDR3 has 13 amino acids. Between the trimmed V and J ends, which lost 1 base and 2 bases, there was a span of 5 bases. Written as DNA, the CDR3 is TGCAGTGCTAGAGGGCGGACTAATGAAAAACTGTTTTTT. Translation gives CSARGRTNEKLFF.

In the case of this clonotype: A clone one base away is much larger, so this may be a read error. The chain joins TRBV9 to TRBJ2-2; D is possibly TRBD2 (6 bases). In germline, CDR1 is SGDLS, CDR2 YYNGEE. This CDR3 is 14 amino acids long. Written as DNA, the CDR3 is TGTGCCAGCAGCGTAGCTCAGGGAACCGGGGGGCTGTTTTTT. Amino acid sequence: CASSVAQGTGGLFF.

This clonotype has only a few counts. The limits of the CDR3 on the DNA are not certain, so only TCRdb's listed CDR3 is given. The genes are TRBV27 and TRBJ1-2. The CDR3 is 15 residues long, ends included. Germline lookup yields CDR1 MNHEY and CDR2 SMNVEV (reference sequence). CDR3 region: CASSSSTDSLYGYTF.

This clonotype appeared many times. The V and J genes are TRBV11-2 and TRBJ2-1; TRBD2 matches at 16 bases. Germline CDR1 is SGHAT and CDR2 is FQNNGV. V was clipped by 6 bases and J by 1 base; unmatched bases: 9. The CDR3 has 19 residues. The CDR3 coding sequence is TGTGCCAGCAGTCGGCCCGGGACTAGCGGGAGGGGGTCCTACAATGAGCAGTTCTTC. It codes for CASSRPGTSGRGSYNEQFF.